The sequence of this TCR beta chain was determined in a study of blood T cell repertoires in COVID-19. Study-level background: The United States, Italy and Spain provided the acute and convalescent COVID-19 samples. T cells, B-cell-depleted T cells, or PBMCs provided the cDNA or gDNA that served as material.

Per the study methods: Nucleated cell number was recorded as an estimate derived from reference gene primer amplification. The method was immunoSEQ multiplex PCR; TCRdb's version includes in-frame clones alone and lacks a portion of them. The DNA gave D and trimming, while V, J and clone size come from that table. The sample holds roughly 59,000 clones; around four fifths are singletons and the top ten take under 8%. Germline V gives CDR1 LNHDA, CDR2 SQIVND (reference sequence). The CDR3 is 13 residues long. V dropped 5 bases and J dropped 5; count of bases not matched to a gene: 3. Source material: peripheral blood. J is TRBJ2-5 and V is TRBV19; 9 bases align to TRBD2. The TCR originated in a human donor in a cohort sampled during active COVID-19. The CDR3 bases are TGTGCCAGTAGTCCGAGCGGGAGGGAGACCCAGTACTTC. Its protein product is CASSPSGRETQYF. The complete variable domain, with remaining parts taken from reference TRBV19 and TRBJ2-5, reads DGGITQSPKYLFRKEGQNVTLSCEQNLNHDAMYWYRQDPGQGLRLIYYSQIVNDFQKGDIAEGYSVSREKKESFPLTVTSAQKNPTAFYLCASSPSGRETQYFGPGTRLLVL.